A single sample is the source of the 8 T cell receptor beta chains below, sequenced in a study of shared clonotypes between healthy human individuals. Clones were read by immunoSEQ multiplex PCR, and TCRdb kept only the in-frame ones, dropping some. The sample includes roughly 2.5 million clones, about 92% of them seen just once. Specimen: naive CD4+ T cells sorted from blood. Noted subset: CD45RA+ positively selected. These receptors were taken from a man aged 18 to 30 in good health.

In the case of this clone: Other nucleotide sequences from this sample produce the same CDR3. The V gene is TRBV10-1, the J gene TRBJ2-7; 9 bases are a match to TRBD1. V lost 0 bases to trimming and J lost 7 bases; unmatched junction nucleotides: 4. The CDR3 is 14 amino acids. Looked up from germline, CDR1 is WNHNN and CDR2 is SYGVQD (reference sequence). CDR3 DNA: TGCGCCAGCAGTGAGTCAACAGGGGGCTATGAGCAGTACTTC. Amino acids: CASSESTGGYEQYF.

The chain joins TRBV5-1 to TRBJ2-1; tentatively, D is TRBD2 (5 bases). Germline V gene sequence: CDR1 SGHRS, CDR2 YFSETQ. The CDR3 is 15 amino acids. Deletions cut 6 bases from V and 6 bases from J, with 19 bases between. The CDR3 protein is CASNPLLLSGNEQFF. CDR3 bases: TGCGCCAGCAACCCGCTTCTATTAAGCGGCAATGAGCAGTTCTTC.

The genes are TRBV19 and TRBJ2-7, with TRBD2 identical over 7 bases. Germline CDR1 reads LNHDA; CDR2 reads SQIVND (reference sequence). V shed 4 bases, J shed 2 bases, and the junction held 5 bases outside the gene matches. CDR3 length: 14 residues. CDR3 DNA sequence: TGTGCCAGTAGTAGGGGGGGGAGAACCTACGAGCAGTACTTC. Translating gives CASSRGGRTYEQYF.

The DNA for the CDR3 is TGTGCCAGCGAGGAGAGTGAGCAGTTCTTC. It yields the protein CASEESEQFF. This chain uses TRBV7-8 with TRBJ2-1; no reliable D call. Trimming shortened V by 8 bases and J by 9 bases, and 8 bases separated the two germline ends. The CDR3 consists of 10 residues. Germline loops: CDR1 SGHVS, CDR2 FQNEAQ.

V and J are TRBV4-1 and TRBJ1-3, with D unclear. The V and J ends lost 1 base and 2 bases respectively, with 12 bases between them. CDR1 and CDR2 (germline): MGHRA, YSYEKL. The CDR3 totals 16 residues. The CDR3, as DNA: TGCGCCAGCAGCCAAGCTAGCAACTTTGCTGGAAACACCATATATTTT. It is translated as CASSQASNFAGNTIYF.

This clone appeared once. The chain combines TRBV6-1 with TRBJ2-7; tentative D call: TRBD2 (5 bases). The CDR3 spans 14 residues. Per germline, CDR1 MNHNS and CDR2 SASEGT. The V end lost 4 bases, the J end lost 2 bases, and 12 bases lay between the germline ends. CDR3 nucleotides: TGTGCCAGCAGTGGACCGGGGTCCCCCTACGAGCAGTACTTC. Its protein product is CASSGPGSPYEQYF.

The chain combines TRBV6-6 with TRBJ1-1, with D hard to call. Trimming took 6 bases from V and 0 from J, leaving 11 bases between them. The CDR3 consists of 14 residues. Germline V gene lookup returns CDR1 MNHNY and CDR2 SVGAGI (reference sequence). In nucleotides, the CDR3 is TGTGCCAGCAGGCAAAGGGAGGTGAACACTGAAGCTTTCTTT. This translates into CASRQREVNTEAFF.

The V gene is TRBV7-8, the J gene TRBJ2-3; the D is unclear. V lost 2 bases and J lost 2, with 11 bases in between. Germline V gene sequence: CDR1 SGHVS, CDR2 FQNEAQ. This CDR3 is built from 15 residues. Here the CDR3 reads CASSLPIQFTDTQYF. CDR3 sequence (DNA): TGTGCCAGCAGCTTACCTATCCAATTCACAGATACGCAGTATTTT. Filled out from reference TRBV7-8 and TRBJ2-3, the complete variable domain reads GAGVSQSPRYKVAKRGQDVALRCDPISGHVSLFWYQQALGQGPEFLTYFQNEAQLDKSGLPSDRFFAERPEGSVSTLKIQRTQQEDSAVYLCASSLPIQFTDTQYFGPGTRLTVL.